This T cell receptor beta chain was sequenced in a study of control samples from healthy donors and cancer patients. The repertoire was sequenced with immunoSEQ multiplex PCR; TCRdb's copy has only in-frame clones and lacks some. The top ten clones hold approximately 2% of a sample with 100,000 to 150,000 clones, about nine tenths of them seen once. This CDR3 region has 14 residues. Germline V lookup: CDR1 SNHLY, CDR2 FYNNEI. Deletions cut 5 bases from V and 2 bases from J, with 12 bases between. The rearrangement links TRBV2 to TRBJ1-1, with a possible D match to TRBD1 (5 bases). Material: blood. This clonotype was sampled from a woman in her forties or fifties in good health. CDR3 bases: TGTGCCAGCAGTTCCTTGGGGGGAAACACTGAAGCTTTCTTT. This sequence encodes CASSSLGGNTEAFF.